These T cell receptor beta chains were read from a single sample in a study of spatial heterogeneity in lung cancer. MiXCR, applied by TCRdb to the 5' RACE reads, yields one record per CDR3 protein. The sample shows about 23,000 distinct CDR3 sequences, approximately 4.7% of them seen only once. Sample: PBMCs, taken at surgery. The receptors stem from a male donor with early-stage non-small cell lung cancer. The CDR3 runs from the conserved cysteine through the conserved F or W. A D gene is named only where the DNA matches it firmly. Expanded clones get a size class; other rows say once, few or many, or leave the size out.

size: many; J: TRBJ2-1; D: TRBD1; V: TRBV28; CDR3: CATRQGARNEQFF; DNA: TGTGCCACCCGCCAGGGGGCGAGGAATGAGCAGTTCTTC
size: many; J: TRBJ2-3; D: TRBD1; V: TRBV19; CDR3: CASTDQGARVDTQYF; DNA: TGTGCCAGTACCGACCAGGGGGCGCGGGTGGATACGCAGTATTTT
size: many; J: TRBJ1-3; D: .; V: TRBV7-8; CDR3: CASSLGMTGVGNTIYF; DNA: TGTGCCAGCAGCTTAGGGATGACAGGTGTGGGAAACACCATATATTTT
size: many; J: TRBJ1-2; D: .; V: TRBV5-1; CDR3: CASSPSPGIKANYGYTF; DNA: TGCGCCAGCAGCCCCTCTCCGGGCATTAAGGCTAACTATGGCTACACCTTC
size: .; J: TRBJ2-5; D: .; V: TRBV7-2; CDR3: CASSLGSRQETQYF; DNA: TGTGCCAGCAGCTTAGGTTCCCGGCAAGAGACCCAGTACTTC
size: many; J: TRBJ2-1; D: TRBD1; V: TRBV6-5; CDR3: CASSLDRGNEQFF; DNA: TGTGCCAGCAGTCTAGACAGGGGCAATGAGCAGTTCTTC
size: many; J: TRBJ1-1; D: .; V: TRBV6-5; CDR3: CASSYAGGTEAFF; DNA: TGTGCCAGCAGTTACGCAGGAGGCACTGAAGCTTTCTTT
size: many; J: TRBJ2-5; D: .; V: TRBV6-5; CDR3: CASSDRSFGETQYF; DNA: TGTGCCAGCAGTGACAGGTCCTTTGGAGAGACCCAGTACTTC
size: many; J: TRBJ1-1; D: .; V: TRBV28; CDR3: CASRRDRNTEAFF; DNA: TGTGCCAGCCGACGAGACCGTAACACTGAAGCTTTCTTT
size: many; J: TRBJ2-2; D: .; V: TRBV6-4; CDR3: CASSVTPSGSGELFF; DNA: TGTGCCAGCAGCGTCACTCCGTCGGGTTCCGGGGAGCTGTTTTTT
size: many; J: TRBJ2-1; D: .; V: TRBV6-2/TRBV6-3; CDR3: CASSSQGTYNEQFF; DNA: TGTGCCAGCAGTTCTCAAGGGACCTACAATGAGCAGTTCTTC
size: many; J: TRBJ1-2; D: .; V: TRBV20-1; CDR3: CSAREYPEAIF; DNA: TGCAGTGCTAGAGAATACCCCGAGGCGATCTTC
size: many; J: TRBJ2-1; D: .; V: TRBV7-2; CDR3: CASSLAPRGNEQFF; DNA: TGTGCCAGCAGCTTAGCACCCCGGGGCAATGAGCAGTTCTTC
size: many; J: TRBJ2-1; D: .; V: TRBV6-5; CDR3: CASRAQGGYNEQFF; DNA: TGTGCCAGCAGAGCCCAGGGGGGTTACAATGAGCAGTTCTTC
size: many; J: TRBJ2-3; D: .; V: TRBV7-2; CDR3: CASSYTSTARTSTDTQYF; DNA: TGTGCCAGCAGTTATACTTCAACAGCGCGAACCAGCACAGATACGCAGTATTTT
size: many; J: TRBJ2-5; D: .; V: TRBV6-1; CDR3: CASSEGETQYF; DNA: TGTGCCAGCAGCGAAGGAGAGACCCAGTACTTC
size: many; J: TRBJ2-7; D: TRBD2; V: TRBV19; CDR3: CATERERYEQYF; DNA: TGTGCCACCGAGCGGGAGCGCTACGAGCAGTACTTC
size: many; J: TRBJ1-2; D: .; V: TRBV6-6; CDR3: CASSYPGTRGGYTF; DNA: TGTGCCAGCAGTTACCCAGGGACACGGGGAGGCTACACCTTC
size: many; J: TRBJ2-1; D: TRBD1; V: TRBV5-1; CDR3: CASSHGQGGSYNEQFF; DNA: TGCGCCAGCAGCCACGGACAGGGAGGCTCCTACAATGAGCAGTTCTTC
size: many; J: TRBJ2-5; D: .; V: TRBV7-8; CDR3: CASSPNTGAETQYF; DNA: TGTGCCAGCAGCCCCAATACGGGGGCTGAGACCCAGTACTTC
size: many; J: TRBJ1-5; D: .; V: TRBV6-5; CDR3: CASSYIGGPNQSQHF; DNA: TGTGCCAGCAGTTACATCGGGGGCCCGAATCAGTCCCAGCATTTT
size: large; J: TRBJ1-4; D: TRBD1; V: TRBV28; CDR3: CASSRGQGREKLFF; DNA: TGTGCCAGCAGCCGCGGACAGGGGAGGGAAAAACTGTTTTTT
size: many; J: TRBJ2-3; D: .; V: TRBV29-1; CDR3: CSVQGGADTQYF; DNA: TGCAGCGTCCAGGGGGGGGCAGATACGCAGTATTTT
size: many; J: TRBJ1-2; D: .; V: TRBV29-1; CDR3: CSVEDHGGHTF; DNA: TGCAGCGTTGAAGATCATGGCGGCCACACCTTC